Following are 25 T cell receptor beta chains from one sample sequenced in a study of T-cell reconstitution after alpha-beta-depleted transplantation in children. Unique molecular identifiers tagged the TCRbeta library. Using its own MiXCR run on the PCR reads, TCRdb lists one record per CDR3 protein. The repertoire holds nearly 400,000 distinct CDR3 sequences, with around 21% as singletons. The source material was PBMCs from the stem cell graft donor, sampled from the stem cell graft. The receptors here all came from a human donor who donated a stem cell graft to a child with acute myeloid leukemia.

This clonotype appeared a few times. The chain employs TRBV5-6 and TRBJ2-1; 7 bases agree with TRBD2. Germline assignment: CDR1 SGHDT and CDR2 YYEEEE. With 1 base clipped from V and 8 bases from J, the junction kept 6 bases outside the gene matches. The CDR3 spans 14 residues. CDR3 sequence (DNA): TGTGCCAGCAGCTTGCTTGCGGGAGCGGATGAGCAGTTCTTC. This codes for CASSLLAGADEQFF.

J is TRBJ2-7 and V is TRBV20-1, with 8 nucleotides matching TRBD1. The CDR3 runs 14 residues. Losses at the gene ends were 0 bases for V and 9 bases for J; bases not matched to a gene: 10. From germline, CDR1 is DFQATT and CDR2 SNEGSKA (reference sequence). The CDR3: CSARDRTGPPGQYF. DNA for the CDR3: TGCAGTGCTAGAGATAGGACAGGGCCACCCGGGCAGTACTTC.

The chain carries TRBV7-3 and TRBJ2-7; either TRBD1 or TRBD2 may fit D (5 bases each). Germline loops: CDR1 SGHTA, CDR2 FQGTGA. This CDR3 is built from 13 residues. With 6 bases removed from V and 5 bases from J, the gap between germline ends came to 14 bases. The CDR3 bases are TGTGCCAGCAGTGCTGGGGGAAGTAACGAGCAGTACTTC. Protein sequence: CASSAGGSNEQYF. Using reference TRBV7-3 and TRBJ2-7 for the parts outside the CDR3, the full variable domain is GAGVSQTPSNKVTEKGKYVELRCDPISGHTALYWYRQSLGQGPEFLIYFQGTGAADDSGLPNDRFFAVRPEGSVSTLKIQRTERGDSAVYLCASSAGGSNEQYFGPGTRLTVT.

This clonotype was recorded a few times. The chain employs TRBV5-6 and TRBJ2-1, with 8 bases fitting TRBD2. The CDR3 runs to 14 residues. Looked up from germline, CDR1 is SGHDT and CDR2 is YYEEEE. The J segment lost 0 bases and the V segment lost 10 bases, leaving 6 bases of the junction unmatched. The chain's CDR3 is CAAGGRSSYNEQFF. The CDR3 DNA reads TGTGCCGCAGGCGGGAGGAGCTCCTACAATGAGCAGTTCTTC.

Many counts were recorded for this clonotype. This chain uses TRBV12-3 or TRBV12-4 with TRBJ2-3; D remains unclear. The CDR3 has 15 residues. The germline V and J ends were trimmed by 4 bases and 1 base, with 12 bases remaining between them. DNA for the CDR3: TGTGCCAGCAGTTCCCCTGACGAGGGCACAGATACGCAGTATTTT. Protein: CASSSPDEGTDTQYF.

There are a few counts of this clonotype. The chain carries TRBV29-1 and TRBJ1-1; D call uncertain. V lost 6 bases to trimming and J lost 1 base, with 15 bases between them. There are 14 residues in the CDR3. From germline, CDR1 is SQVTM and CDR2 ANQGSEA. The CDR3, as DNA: TGCAGCGTAGCTAGACTCCTCGGGAACACTGAAGCTTTCTTT. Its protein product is CSVARLLGNTEAFF.

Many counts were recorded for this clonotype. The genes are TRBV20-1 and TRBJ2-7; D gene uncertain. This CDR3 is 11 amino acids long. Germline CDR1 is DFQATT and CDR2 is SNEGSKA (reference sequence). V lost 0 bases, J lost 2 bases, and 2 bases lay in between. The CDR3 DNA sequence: TGCAGTGCTAGAGATGCCTACGAGCAGTACTTC. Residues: CSARDAYEQYF.

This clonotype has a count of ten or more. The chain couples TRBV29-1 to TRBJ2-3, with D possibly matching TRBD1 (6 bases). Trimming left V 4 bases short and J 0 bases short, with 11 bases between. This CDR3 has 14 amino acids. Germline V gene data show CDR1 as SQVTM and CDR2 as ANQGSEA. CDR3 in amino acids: CSVVGRGSTDTQYF. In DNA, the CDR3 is TGCAGCGTTGTTGGCAGGGGAAGCACAGATACGCAGTATTTT.

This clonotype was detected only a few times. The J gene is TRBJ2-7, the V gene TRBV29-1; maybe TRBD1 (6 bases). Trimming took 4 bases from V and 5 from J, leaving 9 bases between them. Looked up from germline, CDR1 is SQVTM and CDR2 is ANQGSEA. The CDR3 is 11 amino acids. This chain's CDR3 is CSVVQGHEQYF. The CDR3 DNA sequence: TGCAGCGTTGTACAGGGCCACGAGCAGTACTTC.

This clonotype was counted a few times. The CDR3 loop reads CASQTSGSLEQFF. CDR3 nucleotide sequence: TGTGCCAGCCAGACTAGCGGGAGTCTTGAGCAGTTCTTC. The rearrangement links TRBV27 to TRBJ2-1; 12 nucleotides align to TRBD2. Germline CDR1 reads MNHEY; CDR2 reads SMNVEV (reference sequence). After removal of 8 bases from V and 9 bases from J, the junction contained 5 bases not matched to a gene. This CDR3 spans 13 amino acids.

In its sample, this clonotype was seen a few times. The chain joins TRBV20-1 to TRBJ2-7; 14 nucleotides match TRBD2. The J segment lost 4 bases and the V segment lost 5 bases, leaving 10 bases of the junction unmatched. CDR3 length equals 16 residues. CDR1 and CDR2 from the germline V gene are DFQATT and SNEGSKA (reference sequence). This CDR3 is CSAHTGTSGRTYEQYF. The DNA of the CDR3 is TGCAGTGCTCATACCGGGACTAGCGGGAGAACGTACGAGCAGTACTTC.

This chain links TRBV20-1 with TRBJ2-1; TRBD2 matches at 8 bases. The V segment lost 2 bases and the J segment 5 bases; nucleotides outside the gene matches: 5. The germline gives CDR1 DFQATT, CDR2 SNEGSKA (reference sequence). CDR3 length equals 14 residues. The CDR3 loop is CSARTGTRNNEQFF. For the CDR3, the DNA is TGCAGTGCTAGAACCGGGACTAGAAACAATGAGCAGTTCTTC.

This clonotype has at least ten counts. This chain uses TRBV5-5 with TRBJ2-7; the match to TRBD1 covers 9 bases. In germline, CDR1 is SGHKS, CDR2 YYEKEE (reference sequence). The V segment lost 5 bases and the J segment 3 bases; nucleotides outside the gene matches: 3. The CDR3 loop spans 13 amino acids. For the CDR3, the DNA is TGTGCCAGCAGTGGACAGGGGTTCTACGAGCAGTACTTC. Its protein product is CASSGQGFYEQYF.

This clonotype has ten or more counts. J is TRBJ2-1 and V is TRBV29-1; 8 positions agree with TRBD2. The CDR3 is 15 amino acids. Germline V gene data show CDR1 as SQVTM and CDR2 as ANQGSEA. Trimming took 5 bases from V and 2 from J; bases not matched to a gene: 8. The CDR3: CSVFRSGGTYNEQFF. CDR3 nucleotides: TGCAGCGTTTTCCGAAGCGGGGGTACCTACAATGAGCAGTTCTTC.

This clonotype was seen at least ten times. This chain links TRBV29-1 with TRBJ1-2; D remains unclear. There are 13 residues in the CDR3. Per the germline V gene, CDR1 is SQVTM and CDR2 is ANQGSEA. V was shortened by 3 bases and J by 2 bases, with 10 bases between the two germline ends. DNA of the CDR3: TGCAGCGTTGATTCAGGCCAAAACTATGGCTACACCTTC. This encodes CSVDSGQNYGYTF.

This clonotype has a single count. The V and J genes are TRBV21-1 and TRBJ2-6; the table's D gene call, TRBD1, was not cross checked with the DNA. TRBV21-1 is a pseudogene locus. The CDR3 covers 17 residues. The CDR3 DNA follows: TGTGCCAGCAGCGGAGGGACAGGCCACTCTGGGGCCAACGTCCTGACTTTC. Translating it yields CASSGGTGHSGANVLTF.

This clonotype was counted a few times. In DNA form, the CDR3 reads TGCGCCAGCACCGTCGAAGGGAACACCGGGGAGCTGTTTTTT. It is translated as CASTVEGNTGELFF. This chain uses TRBV5-1 with TRBJ2-2, with no clear D. Germline CDR1 reads SGHRS; CDR2 reads YFSETQ. The CDR3 sequence is 14 residues long. V was clipped by 6 bases and J by 1 base, with 10 bases between them.

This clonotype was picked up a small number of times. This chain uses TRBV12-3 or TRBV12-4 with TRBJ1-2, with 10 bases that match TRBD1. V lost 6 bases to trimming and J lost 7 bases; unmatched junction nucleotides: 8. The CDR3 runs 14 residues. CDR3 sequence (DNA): TGTGCCAGCAGGGACAGGGGGTATTTGCGTGGCTACACCTTC. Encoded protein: CASRDRGYLRGYTF.

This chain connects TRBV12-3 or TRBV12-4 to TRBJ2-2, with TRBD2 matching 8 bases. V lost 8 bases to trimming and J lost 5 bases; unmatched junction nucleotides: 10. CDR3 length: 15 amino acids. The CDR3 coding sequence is TGTGCCAGCGGGACCGGGACTAGACTAACCGGGGAGCTGTTTTTT. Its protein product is CASGTGTRLTGELFF.

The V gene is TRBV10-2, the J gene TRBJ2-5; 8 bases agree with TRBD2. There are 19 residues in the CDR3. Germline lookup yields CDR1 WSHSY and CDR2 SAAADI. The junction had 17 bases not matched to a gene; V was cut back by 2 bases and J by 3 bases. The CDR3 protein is CASSERLAGPRRVKETQYF. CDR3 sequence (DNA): TGCGCCAGCAGTGAGAGGCTAGCGGGCCCCCGCCGGGTTAAAGAGACCCAGTACTTC.

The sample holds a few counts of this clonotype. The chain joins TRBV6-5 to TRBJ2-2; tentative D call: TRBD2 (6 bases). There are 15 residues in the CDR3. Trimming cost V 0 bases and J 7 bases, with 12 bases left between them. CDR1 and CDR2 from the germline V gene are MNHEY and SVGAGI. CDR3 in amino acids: CASSYSTGVGGELFF. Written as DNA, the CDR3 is TGTGCCAGCAGTTACTCGACGGGGGTTGGCGGGGAGCTGTTTTTT.

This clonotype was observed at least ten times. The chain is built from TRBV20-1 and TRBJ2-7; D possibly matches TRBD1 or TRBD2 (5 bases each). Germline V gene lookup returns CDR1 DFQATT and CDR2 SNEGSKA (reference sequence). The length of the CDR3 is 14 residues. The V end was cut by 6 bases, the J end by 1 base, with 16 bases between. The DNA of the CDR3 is TGCAGTGCACTCGAGTGGGGGTCTTCCTACGAGCAGTACTTC. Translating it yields CSALEWGSSYEQYF.

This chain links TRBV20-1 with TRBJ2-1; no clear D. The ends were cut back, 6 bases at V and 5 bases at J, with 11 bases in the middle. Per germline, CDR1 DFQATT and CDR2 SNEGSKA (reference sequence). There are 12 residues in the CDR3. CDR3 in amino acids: CSAKVQNNEQFF. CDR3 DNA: TGCAGTGCCAAGGTCCAGAACAATGAGCAGTTCTTC.

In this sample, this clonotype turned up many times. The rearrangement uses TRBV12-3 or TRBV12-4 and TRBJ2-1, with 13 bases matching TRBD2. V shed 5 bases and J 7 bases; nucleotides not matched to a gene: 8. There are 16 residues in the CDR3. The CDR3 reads CASSRQTSGRGNEQFF. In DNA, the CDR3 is TGTGCCAGCAGTCGGCAAACTAGCGGGAGGGGTAATGAGCAGTTCTTC.

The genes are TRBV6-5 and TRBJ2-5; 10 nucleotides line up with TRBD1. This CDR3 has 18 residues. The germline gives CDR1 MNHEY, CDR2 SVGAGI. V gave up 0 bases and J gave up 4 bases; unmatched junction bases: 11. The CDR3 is CASSYSNSGQGWVETQYF. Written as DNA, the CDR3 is TGTGCCAGCAGTTACTCGAATTCGGGACAGGGGTGGGTAGAGACCCAGTACTTC.